This entry describes one T cell receptor beta chain. Sequencing was performed with immunoSEQ multiplex PCR; in TCRdb, only in-frame clones are kept and a portion is missing. This sample has tens of thousands of clones, with 80% to 85% found just once. This sample is drawn from a study of PD-L1 blockade in urothelial cancer. Overall study context: Males with bladder-origin urothelial cancer made up about 85% of the 29 patients.

The CDR3 covers 14 residues. Trimming stripped 5 bases from V and 1 base from J, with 12 bases between. Germline assignment: CDR1 SGHAT and CDR2 FQDESV (reference sequence). The time point is: pretreatment peripheral blood. The clonotype originates from a woman aged 65 to 85 with urothelial cancer. The chain has TRBV11-1 and TRBJ2-7; D is possibly TRBD2 (5 bases). Sequencing used PBMCs, obtained around atezolizumab (anti-PD-L1) treatment. CDR3 sequence: CASSPRGLSYEQYF. CDR3 coding DNA: TGTGCCAGCAGCCCCCGAGGACTTTCCTACGAGCAGTACTTC.